What follows are 2 T cell receptor beta chains derived from one specimen sequenced in a study of blood T cell repertoires in COVID-19. Clones were sequenced by immunoSEQ multiplex PCR, and TCRdb holds only the in-frame ones, with some missing. The data show hundreds of thousands of clones, with 80% to 90% seen just once and around 8.7% held by the top ten. The sequenced sample was peripheral blood. The receptor set was obtained from a woman aged 50 to 60 with acute or convalescent COVID-19.

In DNA form, the CDR3 reads TGTGCCAGCAGCCAATATGGGGGGAGAGAGACCCAGTACTTC. As protein: CASSQYGGRETQYF. This chain uses TRBV14 with TRBJ2-5; a possible D gene is TRBD2 (6 bases). Per germline, CDR1 SGHDN and CDR2 FVKESK. This CDR3 spans 14 amino acids. V shed 2 bases and J shed 4 bases, with 11 bases lying between them.

The chain joins TRBV3-1 (or the pseudogene TRBV3-2) to TRBJ2-7; 8 nucleotides line up with TRBD2. The length of the CDR3 is 14 residues. Germline CDR1 and CDR2: LGHDT and YNNKEL (reference sequence). With V trimmed by 6 bases and J by 5 bases, 9 bases remained unmatched. The CDR3 DNA is TGTGCCAGCAGTTCCGGGACTAGAGGAAACGAGCAGTACTTC. This encodes CASSSGTRGNEQYF.